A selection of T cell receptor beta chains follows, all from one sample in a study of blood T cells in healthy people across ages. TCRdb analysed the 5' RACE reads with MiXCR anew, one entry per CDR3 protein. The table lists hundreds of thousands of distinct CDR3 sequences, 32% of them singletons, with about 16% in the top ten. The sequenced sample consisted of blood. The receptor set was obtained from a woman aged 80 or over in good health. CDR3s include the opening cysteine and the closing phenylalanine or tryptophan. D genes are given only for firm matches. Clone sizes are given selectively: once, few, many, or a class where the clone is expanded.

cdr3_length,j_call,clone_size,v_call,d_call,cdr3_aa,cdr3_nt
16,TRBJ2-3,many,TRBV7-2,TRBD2,CASSFRRGVSTDTQYF,TGTGCCAGCAGCTTCCGTCGGGGGGTGAGCACAGATACGCAGTATTTT
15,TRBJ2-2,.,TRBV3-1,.,CASSPQGLLVGELFF,TGTGCCAGCAGCCCCCAAGGACTCTTGGTCGGGGAGCTGTTTTTT
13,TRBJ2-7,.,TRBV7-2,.,CASSSRGQRAQYF,TGTGCCAGCAGCTCCCGGGGCCAGAGGGCCCAGTACTTC
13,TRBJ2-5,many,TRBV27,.,CASSLRDRGTQYF,TGTGCCAGCAGTTTAAGGGACCGTGGGACCCAGTACTTC
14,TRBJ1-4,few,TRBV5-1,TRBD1,CASSLTGGFEKLFF,TGCGCCAGCAGCTTGACAGGGGGCTTTGAAAAACTGTTTTTT
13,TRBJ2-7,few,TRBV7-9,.,CASGLSSSYEQYF,TGTGCCAGCGGCTTATCTTCCTCCTACGAGCAGTACTTC
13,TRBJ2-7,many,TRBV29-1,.,CSVGDALTWEQYF,TGCAGCGTTGGGGACGCACTTACCTGGGAGCAGTACTTC
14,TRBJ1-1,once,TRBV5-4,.,CASSAQSVNTEAFF,TGTGCCAGCAGCGCCCAGTCCGTGAACACTGAAGCTTTCTTT
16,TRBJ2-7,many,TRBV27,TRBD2,CASSLSASGYSYEQYF,TGTGCCAGCAGTTTATCGGCTAGCGGGTACTCCTACGAGCAGTACTTC
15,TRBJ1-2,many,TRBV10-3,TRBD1,CAISTGTEANYGYTF,TGTGCCATCAGCACCGGGACAGAGGCGAACTATGGCTACACCTTC
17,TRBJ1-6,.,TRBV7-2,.,CASSLDSSPSYNSPLHF,TGTGCCAGCAGCTTGGACAGTTCCCCCTCCTATAATTCACCCCTCCACTTT
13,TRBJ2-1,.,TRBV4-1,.,CASSRPVGNEQFF,TGCGCCAGCAGCCGGCCCGTTGGCAATGAGCAGTTCTTC
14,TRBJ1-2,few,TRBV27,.,CASSFLGQSNGYTF,TGTGCCAGCAGTTTCCTCGGACAGTCAAATGGCTACACCTTC
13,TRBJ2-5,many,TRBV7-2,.,CASSLGTSVAQYF,TGTGCCAGCAGCTTAGGGACTTCTGTTGCGCAGTACTTC
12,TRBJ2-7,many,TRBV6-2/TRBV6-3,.,CASSYRSVGQYF,TGTGCCAGCAGTTACCGGTCCGTGGGACAGTACTTC
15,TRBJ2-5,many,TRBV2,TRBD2,CASSLSGGTSETQYF,TGTGCCAGCAGTCTTAGCGGGGGGACGTCGGAGACCCAGTACTTC
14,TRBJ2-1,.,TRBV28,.,CASRDTVQYNEQFF,TGTGCCAGCCGGGACACCGTCCAGTACAATGAGCAGTTCTTC
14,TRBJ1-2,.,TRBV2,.,CASSEQEGSSGYTF,TGTGCCAGCAGTGAACAGGAGGGGTCGAGTGGCTACACCTTC
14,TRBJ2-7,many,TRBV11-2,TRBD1,CASSPTGLSYEQYF,TGTGCCAGCAGCCCGACAGGGCTGTCCTACGAGCAGTACTTC
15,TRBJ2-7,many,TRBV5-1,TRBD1,CASSLGGQGRYEQYF,TGCGCCAGCAGCTTGGGGGGACAGGGCCGTTACGAGCAGTACTTC
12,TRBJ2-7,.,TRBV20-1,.,CSAEDGSYEQYF,TGCAGTGCTGAGGACGGTTCCTACGAGCAGTACTTC
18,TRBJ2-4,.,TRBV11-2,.,CASSLDQRATFSPYIQYF,TGTGCCAGCAGCTTAGATCAGCGGGCCACTTTTTCTCCCTACATTCAGTACTTC
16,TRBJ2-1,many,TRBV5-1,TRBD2,CASSLVSGGALNEQFF,TGCGCCAGCAGCTTGGTTAGCGGGGGGGCCCTTAATGAGCAGTTCTTC
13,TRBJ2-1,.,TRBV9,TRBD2,CASSAWTSNEQFF,TGTGCCAGCAGCGCCTGGACTAGCAATGAGCAGTTCTTC
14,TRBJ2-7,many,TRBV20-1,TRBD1,CSAYGTGWRNEQYF,TGCAGTGCTTATGGGACAGGGTGGAGGAACGAGCAGTACTTC
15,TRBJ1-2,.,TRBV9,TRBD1,CASSTRTGTRVGYTF,TGTGCCAGCAGCACCCGGACAGGGACCAGGGTCGGCTACACCTTC
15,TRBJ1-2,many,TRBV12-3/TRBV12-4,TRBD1,CASTITGQGWYGYTF,TGTGCCAGCACCATCACCGGACAGGGTTGGTATGGCTACACCTTC
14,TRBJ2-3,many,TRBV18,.,CASSPLASQDTQYF,TGTGCCAGCTCACCCCTAGCCAGTCAAGATACGCAGTATTTT
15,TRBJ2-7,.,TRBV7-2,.,CASSLWWMGPYEQYF,TGTGCCAGCAGCTTATGGTGGATGGGCCCCTACGAGCAGTACTTC
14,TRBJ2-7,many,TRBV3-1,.,CASSQGQGVYEQYF,TGTGCCAGCAGCCAGGGGCAGGGAGTGTACGAGCAGTACTTC
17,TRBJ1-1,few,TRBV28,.,CASTLTLGGLVDTEAFF,TGTGCCAGCACTCTAACCCTTGGTGGTCTCGTCGACACTGAAGCTTTCTTT
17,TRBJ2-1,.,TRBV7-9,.,CASSPHWATSSYNEQFF,TGTGCCAGCAGCCCCCATTGGGCCACGAGCTCCTACAATGAGCAGTTCTTC
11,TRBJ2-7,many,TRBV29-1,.,CSVDTGLQQYF,TGCAGCGTTGATACAGGCTTACAGCAGTACTTC
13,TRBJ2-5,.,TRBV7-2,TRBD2,CASSRGDYLSQYF,TGTGCCAGCAGTCGTGGGGACTACTTGTCCCAGTACTTC
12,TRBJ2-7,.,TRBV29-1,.,CSVENRDYEQYF,TGCAGCGTTGAAAACAGGGACTACGAGCAGTACTTC
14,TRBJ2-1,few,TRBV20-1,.,CSASSGSGYNEQFF,TGCAGTGCTAGCTCCGGGTCAGGGTACAATGAGCAGTTCTTC
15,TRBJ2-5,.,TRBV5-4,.,CASSLRLVGLETQYF,TGTGCCAGCAGCTTGCGACTAGTGGGGCTAGAGACCCAGTACTTC
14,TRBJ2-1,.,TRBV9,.,CASSAFDGYNEQFF,TGTGCCAGCAGCGCCTTTGACGGGTACAATGAGCAGTTCTTC
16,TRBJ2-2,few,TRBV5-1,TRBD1,CASRLRGQGGTGELFF,TGCGCCAGCAGACTTAGAGGACAGGGGGGCACCGGGGAGCTGTTTTTT
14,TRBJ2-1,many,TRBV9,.,CASSVAIGRYEQFF,TGTGCCAGCAGCGTAGCCATTGGAAGGTATGAGCAGTTCTTC
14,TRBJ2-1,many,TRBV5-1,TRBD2,CASSLRGTNNEQFF,TGCGCCAGCAGCTTGCGAGGGACTAACAATGAGCAGTTCTTC
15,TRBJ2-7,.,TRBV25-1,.,CASSEQGRGAYEQYF,TGTGCCAGCAGTGAACAAGGCAGGGGGGCCTACGAGCAGTACTTC
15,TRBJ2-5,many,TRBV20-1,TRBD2,CSARLAGGLQETQYF,TGCAGTGCTAGATTAGCGGGGGGGCTGCAAGAGACCCAGTACTTC
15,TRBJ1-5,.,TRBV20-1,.,CSANPRPVTDQPQHF,TGCAGTGCTAATCCGAGACCCGTTACCGATCAGCCCCAGCATTTT
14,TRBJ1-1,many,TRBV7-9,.,CASSEAATNTEAFF,TGTGCCAGCAGCGAGGCGGCCACGAACACTGAAGCTTTCTTT
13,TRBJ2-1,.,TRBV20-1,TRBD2,CSSGTSGGNEQFF,TGCAGTTCCGGGACTAGCGGGGGCAATGAGCAGTTCTTC
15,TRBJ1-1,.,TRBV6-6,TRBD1,CASSYSQGAGTEAFF,TGTGCCAGCAGTTACTCGCAGGGGGCAGGCACTGAAGCTTTCTTT
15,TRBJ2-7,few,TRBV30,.,CAWVPPGGSRYEQYF,TGTGCCTGGGTACCCCCCGGGGGAAGTCGGTACGAGCAGTACTTC
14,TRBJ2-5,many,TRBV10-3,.,CAISGGGGGETQYF,TGTGCCATCAGTGGGGGTGGAGGGGGAGAGACCCAGTACTTC
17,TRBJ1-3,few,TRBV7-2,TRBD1,CASSLAGTGFSGNTIYF,TGTGCCAGCAGCTTGGCGGGGACAGGCTTCTCTGGAAACACCATATATTTT
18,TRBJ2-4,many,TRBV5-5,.,CASSLTGTRLKAKNIQYF,TGTGCCAGCAGCTTAACAGGGACCCGACTAAAAGCCAAAAACATTCAGTACTTC